The next 8 T cell receptor beta chains were all read from a single sample in a study of CD8 T cells in ankylosing spondylitis (dated by TCRdb to about 2017). To prepare the library, 5' RACE was applied. The sequencer was an Illumina HiSeq 2500. TCRdb trimmed public reads at Q25 via fastp, called clones via MiXCR and kept in-frame beta chains. Every entry covers one CDR3 protein and lists the most common genes and DNA from its rows. The sample table shows a few hundred thousand distinct CDR3 sequences, and over 8.5% are seen once. Clones ranked in the top ten supply 6% to 8.5% of the sample. Sequenced input: blood, either unsorted or a sorted T cell fraction (not recorded which). The receptor source for this set is a male donor with ankylosing spondylitis or in good health (not recorded which).

This chain uses TRBV2 with TRBJ1-1, with 8 bases matching TRBD1. The germline V gene encodes CDR1 SNHLY and CDR2 FYNNEI. V gave up 4 bases and J gave up 7 bases; unmatched junction bases: 8. The CDR3 is made up of 14 amino acids. The chain's CDR3 is CASSARTGRGEAFF. In DNA, the CDR3 is TGTGCCAGCAGTGCCAGGACAGGGCGGGGTGAAGCTTTCTTT.

This clonotype was observed many times. The rearrangement links TRBV6-5 to TRBJ2-1; no clear D. V shed 3 bases and J shed 5 bases, with 8 bases lying between them. In germline, CDR1 is MNHEY, CDR2 SVGAGI. This CDR3 has 13 amino acids. In DNA form, the CDR3 reads TGTGCCAGCAGTTATGGCAGAAACAATGAGCAGTTCTTC. Translated: CASSYGRNNEQFF.

The table lists this clonotype with many counts. The chain recombines TRBV19 with TRBJ1-1, with D unresolved. CDR1 and CDR2 from the germline V gene are LNHDA and SQIVND (reference sequence). CDR3 length: 8 amino acids. Trimming took off 7 bases at V and 10 bases at J, with 4 bases between the two ends. The CDR3 sequence is CASKGAFF. As DNA, the CDR3 is TGTGCCAGTAAAGGAGCTTTCTTT.

V and J are TRBV3-1 and TRBJ1-4; 8 nucleotides match TRBD1. The ends lost 4 bases at V and 7 bases at J; junction bases unmatched: 8. The CDR3 has 15 residues. Germline V gene data show CDR1 as LGHDT and CDR2 as YNNKEL (reference sequence). As DNA, the CDR3 is TGTGCCAGCAGCCCCCCCCAGGGGGCCAGTGAAAAACTGTTTTTT. Protein product: CASSPPQGASEKLFF.

This clonotype was observed many times. This rearrangement joins TRBV5-5 to TRBJ2-1; no firm D call. The CDR3 runs 14 residues. V shed 5 bases and J shed 8 bases, with 17 bases lying between them. The V gene's germline CDR1 is SGHKS and CDR2 YYEKEE (reference sequence). This CDR3 reads CASRDLERSDEQFF. The DNA of the CDR3 is TGTGCCAGCAGGGACCTGGAACGATCCGATGAGCAGTTCTTC. The full variable domain, with the rest looked up from reference TRBV5-5 and TRBJ2-1, is DAGVTQSPTHLIKTRGQQVTLRCSPISGHKSVSWYQQVLGQGPQFIFQYYEKEERGRGNFPDRFSARQFPNYSSELNVNALLLGDSALYLCASRDLERSDEQFFGPGTRLTVL.

The sample holds a few counts of this clonotype. This chain connects TRBV7-9 to TRBJ2-7; 8 bases are a match to TRBD1. V dropped 5 bases and J dropped 6; count of bases not matched to a gene: 12. This CDR3 comprises 15 residues. CDR1 is SEHNR, CDR2 FQNEAQ, per germline (reference sequence). CDR3 coding DNA: TGTGCCAGCAGCCGAGTAAGGGCAGGGGGCGGCGAGCAGTACTTC. Amino acids: CASSRVRAGGGEQYF.

This clonotype came up many times. The V call is TRBV15, the J call TRBJ2-1; possible D gene TRBD2, 5 bases. Between the trimmed V and J ends, which lost 6 bases and 0 bases, there was a span of 12 bases. Per germline, CDR1 LNHNV and CDR2 YYDKDF (reference sequence). This CDR3 is built from 15 residues. This CDR3 is CATSSGLSSYNEQFF. The DNA of the CDR3 is TGTGCCACCAGTTCGGGGTTGAGCTCCTACAATGAGCAGTTCTTC. Combining the CDR3 with reference TRBV15 and TRBJ2-1 gives the whole variable domain DAMVIQNPRYQVTQFGKPVTLSCSQTLNHNVMYWYQQKSSQAPKLLFHYYDKDFNNEADTPDNFQSRRPNTSFCFLDIRSPGLGDTAMYLCATSSGLSSYNEQFFGPGTRLTVL.

This clonotype has only a few counts. This chain links TRBV7-6 with TRBJ2-7; 11 bases fit TRBD2. V was pared by 4 bases and J by 6 bases, with 14 bases of the junction left unmatched. Germline assignment: CDR1 SGHVS and CDR2 FNYEAQ. This CDR3 has 17 amino acids. CDR3 DNA sequence: TGTGCCAGCAGCTACGCCGGTAGCGGGAGGGCCATCGGCGAGCAGTACTTC. Protein product: CASSYAGSGRAIGEQYF.